Described below is a single T cell receptor (beta chain) sequence and its context. Then a second PCR, running roughly 7 to 11 cycles, was carried out with a sample-barcoded 5' primer and a J-beta primer mix. Every cDNA molecule bore a tag from a template-switch adaptor containing 12 random nucleotides. Each CDR3 protein gets one entry after TCRdb re-called the 5' RACE reads with MiXCR. The sample contains fewer than 1,000,000 distinct CDR3 sequences, around half of which appear only once. The people who gave samples were healthy Caucasians from Russia, aged about 6 to 95. The CDR3 consists of 13 residues. CDR1 is DFQATT, CDR2 SNEGSKA, per germline (reference sequence). Trimming removed 7 bases at V and 3 bases at J, with 16 bases between. The sample comes from a study of blood T cells in healthy people across ages.

The source material was blood. The genes are TRBV20-1 and TRBJ2-7, with D perhaps matching TRBD1 or TRBD2 (5 bases each). The source is an older man in good health. Here the CDR3 reads CSVSPGPLYEQYF. DNA of the CDR3: TGCAGTGTTAGCCCGGGACCTCTCTACGAGCAGTACTTC.